This TCR beta chain was obtained from a study of spatial heterogeneity in lung cancer. Study in general: Beta-chain sequences consistently outnumbered alpha-chain sequences in detection.

Stated time point: sample taken at primary tumor resection. Sequencing was performed on whole RNA extracted from tumor and nontumor lung tissue, or from frozen PBMC, and the material was left unsorted. There are many counts of this clonotype. TCRdb reprocessed the 5' RACE reads with MiXCR, giving one entry per CDR3 protein. The repertoire holds 30,000 to 45,000 distinct CDR3 sequences, 6% to 8% seen once, with under 30% in the top ten. This CDR3 has 15 residues. The V and J ends lost 4 bases and 0 bases respectively, with 11 bases between them. Germline CDR1 is SGHRS and CDR2 is YFSETQ. J is TRBJ2-1 and V is TRBV5-1; D gene ambiguous. The clonotype originates from a male donor with early-stage non-small cell lung cancer. The sample here was PBMCs, taken at surgery. CDR3 bases: TGCGCCAGCAGCCCCTTAGGCCACTCCTACAATGAGCAGTTCTTC. The encoded protein is CASSPLGHSYNEQFF.